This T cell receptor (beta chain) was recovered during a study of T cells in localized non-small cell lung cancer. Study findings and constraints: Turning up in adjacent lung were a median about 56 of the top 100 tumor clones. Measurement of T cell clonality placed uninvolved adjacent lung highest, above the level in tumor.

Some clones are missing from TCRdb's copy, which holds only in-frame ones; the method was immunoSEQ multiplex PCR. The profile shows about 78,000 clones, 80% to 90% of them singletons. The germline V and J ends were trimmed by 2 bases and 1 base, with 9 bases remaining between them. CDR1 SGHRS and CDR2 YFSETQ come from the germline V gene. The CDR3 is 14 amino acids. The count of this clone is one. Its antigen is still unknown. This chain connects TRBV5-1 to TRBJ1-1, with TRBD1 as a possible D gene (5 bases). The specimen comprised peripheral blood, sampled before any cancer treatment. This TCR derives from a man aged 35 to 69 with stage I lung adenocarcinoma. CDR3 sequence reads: CASSLGGENTEAFF. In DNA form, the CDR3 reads TGCGCCAGCAGCTTAGGAGGGGAGAACACTGAAGCTTTCTTT.